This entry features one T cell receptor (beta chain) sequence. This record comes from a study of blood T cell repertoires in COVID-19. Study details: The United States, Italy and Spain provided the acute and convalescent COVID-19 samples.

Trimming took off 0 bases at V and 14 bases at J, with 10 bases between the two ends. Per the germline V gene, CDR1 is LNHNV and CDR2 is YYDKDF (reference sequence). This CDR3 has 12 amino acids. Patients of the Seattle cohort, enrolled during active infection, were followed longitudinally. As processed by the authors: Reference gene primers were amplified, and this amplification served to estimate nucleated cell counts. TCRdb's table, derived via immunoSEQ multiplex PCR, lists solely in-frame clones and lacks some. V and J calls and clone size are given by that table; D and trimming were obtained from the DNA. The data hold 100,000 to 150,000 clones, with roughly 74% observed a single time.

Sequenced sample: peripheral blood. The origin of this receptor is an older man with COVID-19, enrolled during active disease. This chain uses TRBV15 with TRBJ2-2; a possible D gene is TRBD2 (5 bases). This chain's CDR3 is CATSRDRTSLFF. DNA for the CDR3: TGTGCCACCAGCAGAGATCGAACTAGTCTGTTTTTT.